This T cell receptor beta chain originates from a study of identical twins. V lost 2 bases, J lost 3 bases, and 18 bases lay in between. Germline V CDR1 and CDR2: SGHRS, YFSETQ. CDR3 length: 17 amino acids. TCRdb called the 5' RACE reads again in MiXCR, with one record for every CDR3 protein. Seen here are around 1.7 million distinct CDR3 sequences, roughly 35% observed once, and the top ten hold roughly 0.3%. V is TRBV5-1 and J is TRBJ2-1; the D gene is possibly TRBD2 (6 bases). This receptor was obtained from a newborn girl in good health. The sample comprised cord blood. This CDR3 is CASSFSGTRLGYNEQFF. The CDR3, as DNA: TGCGCCAGCAGCTTTTCCGGGACTCGCCTAGGCTACAATGAGCAGTTCTTC.